The clone carrying this TCR beta chain was recorded a few times. Its specificity is not known. The authors' processing: ImmunoSEQ yielded junction-only sequences lacking quality scores, so filtering differed. Assay used: immunoSEQ multiplex PCR; TCRdb lists only in-frame clones, some missing. D and trimming were read from the DNA, whereas the V and J calls and clone size are those reported in that table. The table lists 95,000 to 120,000 clones, over 65% of them singletons. The data are from a study of shared clonotypes between healthy human individuals. Study as a whole: Each donor's CD4 naive and CD4 memory cells filled three plates apiece, CD8 naive two, and CD8 memory one.

Germline CDR1 reads SGDLS; CDR2 reads YYNGEE. V lost 0 bases, J lost 2 bases, and 10 bases stayed unmatched. The CDR3 sequence is 18 residues long. The study, taken as a whole, reports: Unshared clonotypes carried lower generation probabilities than those common to all four donors. Of the naive CD4 clonotypes, roughly 5% were shared across a few donors.

The chain employs TRBV9 and TRBJ2-3; TRBD2 agrees at 9 bases. The receptor's source is a woman aged 30 to 39 in good health. The sequenced sample was memory CD8+ T cells sorted from blood. The subset denotes: CD45RO+ cells pooled with CCR7-negative TemRA cells. Here the CDR3 reads CASSVEASGISFTDTQYF. DNA for the CDR3: TGTGCCAGCAGCGTAGAGGCTAGCGGGATCTCATTCACAGATACGCAGTATTTT.